There are a few counts of the clone carrying this T cell receptor beta chain. This sample is part of a study of T cell repertoires in cytomegalovirus infection. From the reads, TCRdb called clonotypes with MiXCR, one entry per CDR3 protein. Here the sample spans some 400,000 distinct CDR3 sequences, around 32% being singletons. Sequencing used PBMCs. This clonotype originated in a human donor in good health (CMV status not recorded). Some clones in this sample may be carry-over from other donors' samples.

The CDR3 reads CASSLSVGVRTGELFF. CDR3 DNA sequence: TGTGCCAGCAGTTTATCGGTGGGAGTGCGCACCGGGGAGCTGTTTTTT. This chain links TRBV27 with TRBJ2-2; D perhaps matches TRBD2 (5 bases). Trimming removed 0 bases from V and 4 bases from J, with 12 bases in between. This CDR3 is 16 amino acids long. CDR1 is MNHEY, CDR2 SMNVEV, per germline (reference sequence).